This T cell receptor (beta chain) was identified in a study of regulatory T cells in long-lasting Graves disease. Per germline, CDR1 SEHNR and CDR2 FQNEAQ (reference sequence). V lost 4 bases and J lost 3, with 25 bases in between. CDR3 length equals 18 residues. Libraries of TCR beta came from iRepertoire HTBI primers plus Arm-PCR of CDR3 regions. One entry per CDR3 protein results from TCRdb running MiXCR on the multiplex PCR reads. This table holds approximately 360,000 distinct CDR3 sequences, 23% found once. Regarding time point: persistent/refractory GD, antithyroid drugs over 5 years with positive TRAb. There was RNA extracted from PBMCs, and the TCR library was made from it.

The genes are TRBV7-9 and TRBJ2-7; D possibly corresponds to TRBD2 (6 bases). The source material was peripheral blood mononuclear cells (PBMCs), sampled when the disease was refractory, from a patient treated with antithyroid drugs. The sequence derives from a woman in her thirties or forties with Graves disease. CDR3 residues: CASSCADLSLARGYEQYF. Written as DNA, the CDR3 is TGTGCCAGCAGCTGCGCCGATTTGTCCCTAGCGAGGGGCTACGAGCAGTACTTC.